The 11 T cell receptor beta chains presented below share a single source sample, sequenced in a study of OX40 agonist ivuxolimab in advanced cancers. Some clones are missing from TCRdb's copy, which holds only in-frame ones; the method was immunoSEQ multiplex PCR. Of approximately 66,000 clones in the sample, around 85% were seen once. The sequenced sample was CD4+ or CD8+ T cells sorted from blood, obtained in a trial of the OX40 agonist ivuxolimab. The receptors shown here come from an adult with an advanced solid tumor such as melanoma, head and neck, liver or kidney cancer.

V is TRBV6-1 and J is TRBJ1-5, with a weak D call TRBD1 (5 bases). Germline V gene lookup returns CDR1 MNHNS and CDR2 SASEGT. Trimming stripped 7 bases from V and 7 bases from J, with 20 bases between. The CDR3 runs 15 residues. The CDR3, as DNA: TGTGCCAGCACTAGGGACCCCGGGGGTGGACAGCCCCAGCATTTT. As protein: CASTRDPGGGQPQHF.

This clone appeared a few times. This rearrangement joins TRBV25-1 to TRBJ1-1; a weak D match, TRBD1 (5 bases). V shed 3 bases and J shed 1 base, with 9 bases lying between them. Germline lookup yields CDR1 MGHDK and CDR2 SYGVNS. The CDR3 runs 14 residues. The CDR3 sequence is CASSEGRRNTEAFF. CDR3 in DNA: TGTGCCAGCAGTGAGGGACGGAGGAACACTGAAGCTTTCTTT.

The chain joins TRBV20-1 to TRBJ1-2; maybe TRBD1 (5 bases). The CDR3 totals 11 residues. From germline, CDR1 is DFQATT and CDR2 SNEGSKA (reference sequence). The CDR3 loop reads CRGGPAGGYTF. CDR3 nucleotide sequence: TGCAGGGGGGGACCGGCAGGGGGCTACACCTTC.

The V and J genes are TRBV11-2 and TRBJ2-1; 8 bases map to TRBD1. CDR3 length: 17 residues. Per the germline V gene, CDR1 is SGHAT and CDR2 is FQNNGV. V was pared by 5 bases and J by 2 bases, with 11 bases of the junction left unmatched. CDR3 residues: CASSIRTGMIPYNEQFF. The CDR3 nucleotides read TGTGCCAGCAGCATCAGGACAGGGATGATTCCCTACAATGAGCAGTTCTTC.

V is TRBV28 and J is TRBJ2-2; TRBD1 matches 9 bases. The CDR3 runs to 14 residues. The germline CDR1 and CDR2 sequences are MDHEN and SYDVKM. Trimming cost V 7 bases and J 3 bases; bases outside gene matches: 3. The CDR3 here is CASKGTGYTGELFF. The CDR3, as DNA: TGTGCCAGCAAGGGGACAGGGTACACCGGGGAGCTGTTTTTT.

CDR3 sequence: CASSSPTVQETQYF. CDR3 coding DNA: TGTGCCAGCAGCTCGCCGACTGTCCAAGAGACCCAGTACTTC. The rearrangement links TRBV5-5 to TRBJ2-5; D not certain. This CDR3 is built from 14 residues. CDR1 is SGHKS and CDR2 is YYEKEE in the germline V gene (reference sequence). Trimming cost V 3 bases and J 1 base, with 10 bases left between them.

CDR3 protein: CASSGRPTQYF. CDR3 nucleotides: TGTGCCAGCAGTGGACGGCCGACCCAGTACTTC. The genes are TRBV2 and TRBJ2-5, with unresolved D. The CDR3 length is 11 residues. Germline V CDR1 and CDR2: SNHLY, FYNNEI. V lost 4 bases and J lost 7, with 7 bases in between.

The chain is built from TRBV11-2 and TRBJ2-1; D is possibly TRBD2 (6 bases). Per the germline V gene, CDR1 is SGHAT and CDR2 is FQNNGV. The CDR3 loop spans 13 amino acids. The V gene lost 6 bases and the J gene lost 4 bases, with 10 bases spanning the gap. The CDR3 DNA follows: TGTGCCAGCAGTTTTGCGGGATACAATGAGCAGTTCTTC. Amino acids: CASSFAGYNEQFF.

The chain couples TRBV28 to TRBJ2-3, with D perhaps TRBD2 (7 bases). The ends were cut back, 2 bases at V and 4 bases at J, with 16 bases in the middle. Germline lookup yields CDR1 MDHEN and CDR2 SYDVKM. The length of the CDR3 is 16 residues. The CDR3 DNA is TGTGCCAGCAGTTTAAGGGGGGGCGGAGGGGCAGATACGCAGTATTTT. Encoded protein: CASSLRGGGGADTQYF.

J is TRBJ2-5 and V is TRBV6-5; TRBD2 might be the D (6 bases). This CDR3 comprises 13 residues. Germline V gene lookup returns CDR1 MNHEY and CDR2 SVGAGI. Trimming left V 2 bases short and J 7 bases short, with 11 bases between. In DNA, the CDR3 is TGTGCCAGCAGTTACGGCCTCGGGGGGACCCAGTACTTC. Its protein product is CASSYGLGGTQYF.

This clone was detected only a few times. The chain links TRBV6-6 to TRBJ2-3, with D possibly being TRBD1 (6 bases). Trimming removed 6 bases from V and 3 bases from J, with 13 bases in between. Germline lookup yields CDR1 MNHNY and CDR2 SVGAGI (reference sequence). This CDR3 region has 14 residues. CDR3 DNA: TGTGCCAGCAGACAGAGGGGGTGGACAGATACGCAGTATTTT. This codes for CASRQRGWTDTQYF.